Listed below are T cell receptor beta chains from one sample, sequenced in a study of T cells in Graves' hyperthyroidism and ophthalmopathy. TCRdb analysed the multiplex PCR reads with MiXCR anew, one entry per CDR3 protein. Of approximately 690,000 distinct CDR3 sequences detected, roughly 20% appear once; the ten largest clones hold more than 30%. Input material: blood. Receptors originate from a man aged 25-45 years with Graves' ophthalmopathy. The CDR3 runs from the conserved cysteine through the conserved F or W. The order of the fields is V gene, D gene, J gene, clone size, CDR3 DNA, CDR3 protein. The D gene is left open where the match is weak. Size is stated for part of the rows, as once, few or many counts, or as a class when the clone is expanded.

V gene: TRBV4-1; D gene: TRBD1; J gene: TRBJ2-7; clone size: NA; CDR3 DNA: TGCGCCAGCAGCCAAGACGATAAGACAGGGGGGACCTACGAGCAGTACTTC; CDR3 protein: CASSQDDKTGGTYEQYF
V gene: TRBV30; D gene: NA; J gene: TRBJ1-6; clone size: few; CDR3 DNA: TGTGCCTGCCAGCAGATACCCTATAATTCACCCCTCCACTTT; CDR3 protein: CACQQIPYNSPLHF
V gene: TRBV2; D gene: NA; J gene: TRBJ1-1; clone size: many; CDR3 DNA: TGTGCCAGCAGTCGGGCCTCGAGGGACACTGAAGCTTTCTTT; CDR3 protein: CASSRASRDTEAFF
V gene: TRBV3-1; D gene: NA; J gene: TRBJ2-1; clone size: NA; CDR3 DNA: TGTGCCAGCAGCCAAACCCGACAGGCTCCTGAGCAGTTCTTC; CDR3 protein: CASSQTRQAPEQFF
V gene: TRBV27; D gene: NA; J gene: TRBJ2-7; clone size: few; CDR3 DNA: TGTGCCAGCAGTCGCCAACGACAGAGCTCCTACGAGCAGTACTTC; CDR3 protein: CASSRQRQSSYEQYF
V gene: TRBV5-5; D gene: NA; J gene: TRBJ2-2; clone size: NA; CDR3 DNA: TGTGCCAGCAGCTTCCGTGAACCCGGGGAGCTGTTTTTT; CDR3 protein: CASSFREPGELFF
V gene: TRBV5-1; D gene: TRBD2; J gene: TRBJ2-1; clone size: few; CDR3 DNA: TGCGCCAGCAGCCAAGTGGGACTAGCGGGAATTTCCTACAATGAGCAGTTCTTC; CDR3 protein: CASSQVGLAGISYNEQFF
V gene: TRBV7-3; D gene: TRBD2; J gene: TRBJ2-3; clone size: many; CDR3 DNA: TGTGCCAGCAGCGCACGGGGGGGATCTACAGATACGCAGTATTTT; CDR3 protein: CASSARGGSTDTQYF
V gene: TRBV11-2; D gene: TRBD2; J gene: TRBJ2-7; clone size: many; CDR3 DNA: TGTGCCAGCAGCTTCGTAGCGGGAGGATTTGACGAGCAGTACTTC; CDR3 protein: CASSFVAGGFDEQYF
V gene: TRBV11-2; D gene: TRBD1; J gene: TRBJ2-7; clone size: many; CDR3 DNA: TGTGCCAGCAGCTCGGACAGGGGGTTCTACGAGCAGTACTTC; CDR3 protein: CASSSDRGFYEQYF
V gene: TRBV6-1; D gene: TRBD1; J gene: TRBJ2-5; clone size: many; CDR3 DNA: TGTGCCAGCAGTGCCTATGCCGTGACAGGGGCAGAGACCCAGTACTTC; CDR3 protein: CASSAYAVTGAETQYF
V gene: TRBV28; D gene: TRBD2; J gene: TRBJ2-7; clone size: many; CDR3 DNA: TGTGCCAGCAGTGGGGTAGCGGGAGGGCTCTACGAGCAGTACTTC; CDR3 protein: CASSGVAGGLYEQYF
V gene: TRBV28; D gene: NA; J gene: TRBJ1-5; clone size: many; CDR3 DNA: TGTGCCAGCAGTTTAATCGACAGACTATGGAATCAGCCCCAGCATTTT; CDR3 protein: CASSLIDRLWNQPQHF
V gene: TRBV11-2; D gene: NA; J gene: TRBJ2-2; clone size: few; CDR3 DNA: TGTGCCAGCAGCTTACCGGGCCTCGGGAGCACCGGGGAGCTGTTTTTT; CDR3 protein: CASSLPGLGSTGELFF
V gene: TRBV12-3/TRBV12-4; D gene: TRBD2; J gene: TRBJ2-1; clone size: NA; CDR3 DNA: TGTGCCAGCGACCTGGGACTAGCGGGAGATAAACCGCATGAGCAGTTCTTC; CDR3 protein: CASDLGLAGDKPHEQFF
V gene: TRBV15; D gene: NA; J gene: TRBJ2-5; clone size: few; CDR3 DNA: TGTGCCACCAGGACGGGACACCCCTCCGAGACCCAGTACTTC; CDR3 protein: CATRTGHPSETQYF
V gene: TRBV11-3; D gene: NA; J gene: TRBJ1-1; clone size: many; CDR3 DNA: TGTGCCAGCAGCTTAAATCGTTACACTGAAGCTTTCTTT; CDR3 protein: CASSLNRYTEAFF
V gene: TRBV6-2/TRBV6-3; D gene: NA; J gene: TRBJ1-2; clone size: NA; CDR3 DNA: TGTGCCAGCAGGATACCGGGACGGACCTATGGCTACACCTTC; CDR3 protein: CASRIPGRTYGYTF
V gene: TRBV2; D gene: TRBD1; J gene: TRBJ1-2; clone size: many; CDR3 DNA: TGTGCCAGCAGTGAAGAAACAGGGGGCCCTGGCTACACCTTC; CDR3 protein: CASSEETGGPGYTF
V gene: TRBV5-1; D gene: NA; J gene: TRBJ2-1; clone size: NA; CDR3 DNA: TGCGCCAGCAGCTTGGGCCTCCAGGACTATTACAATGAGCAGTTCTTC; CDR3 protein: CASSLGLQDYYNEQFF
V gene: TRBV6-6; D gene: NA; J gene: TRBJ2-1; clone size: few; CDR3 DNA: TGTGCCAGCAGTTACTTAAGACAGGCCCTTAATGAGCAGTTCTTC; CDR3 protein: CASSYLRQALNEQFF
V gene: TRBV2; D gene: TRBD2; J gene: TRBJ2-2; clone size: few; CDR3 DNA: TGTGCCAGCAGTGGGGCGGGAGTGGCCGGGGAGCTGTTTTTT; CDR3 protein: CASSGAGVAGELFF
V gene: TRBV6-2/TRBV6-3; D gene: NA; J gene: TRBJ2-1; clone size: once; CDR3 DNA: TGTGCCAGCACCAGCCGGGCCCGACCCTACAATGAGCAGTTCTTC; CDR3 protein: CASTSRARPYNEQFF
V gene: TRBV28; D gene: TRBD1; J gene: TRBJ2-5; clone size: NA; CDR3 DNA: TGTGCCAGCAGTTTAAGTGGGACAGCAGAGACCCAGTACTTC; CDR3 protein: CASSLSGTAETQYF
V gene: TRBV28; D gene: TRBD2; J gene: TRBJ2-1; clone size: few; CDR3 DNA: TGTGCCAGCACCTCGGTGGGACTAGGAGTCGGTGAGCAGTTCTTC; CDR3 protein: CASTSVGLGVGEQFF